This T cell receptor beta chain was identified during a study of blood T cell repertoires in COVID-19. Study summary: The United States, Italy and Spain were the sources of the acute and convalescent COVID-19 samples. Sources were T cells, B-cell-depleted T cells, or PBMCs; the material itself was cDNA or gDNA.

Under the authors' procedure: Amplified reference gene primers provided the basis for estimating nucleated cell counts. Only in-frame clones appear in the TCRdb table, and some are missing; sequencing was by immunoSEQ multiplex PCR. V and J calls and clone size are as listed in that table; D and trimming were resolved from the DNA. The sample contains approximately 140,000 clones, 88% of which appear only once. Germline V gene data show CDR1 as SGHDT and CDR2 as YYEEEE. This CDR3 is built from 15 residues. Trimming cost V 2 bases and J 2 bases, with 8 bases left between them. The source material was peripheral blood. The receptor was isolated from an older man with active COVID-19. The chain recombines TRBV5-6 with TRBJ2-6, with unresolved D. CDR3 residues: CASSLSLPGANVLTF. CDR3 sequence (DNA): TGTGCCAGCAGCTTATCTCTTCCTGGGGCCAACGTCCTGACTTTC.